These T cell receptor beta chains were read from a single sample in a study of T cell responses to AZD1222 COVID-19 vaccine. Method: immunoSEQ multiplex PCR; TCRdb's copy keeps in-frame clones and lacks some. The repertoire has approximately 130,000 clones, 70% to 90% of them found once; the top ten carry roughly 6.1%. The sample in question was peripheral blood, obtained 28 days after the second AZD1222 dose. The receptors were gathered from an adult who received the AZD1222 COVID-19 vaccine. CDR3s include the opening cysteine and the closing phenylalanine or tryptophan. The D gene is left open where the match is weak. Part of the rows lack a size; the others show once, few, many or a class for expanded clones.

j_call clone_size d_call v_call cdr3_aa cdr3_nt
TRBJ2-2 NA TRBD1 TRBV6-6 CASSPGTGGPGELFF TGTGCCAGCAGTCCCGGGACAGGGGGCCCCGGGGAGCTGTTTTTT
TRBJ2-5 NA TRBD2 TRBV27 CASSLAGGLSQETQYF TGTGCCAGCAGTCTAGCGGGAGGGTTAAGCCAAGAGACCCAGTACTTC
TRBJ2-2 NA TRBD2 TRBV28 CASSPPYGSGGANTGELFF TGTGCCAGCAGTCCACCCTACGGGAGCGGGGGAGCTAACACCGGGGAGCTGTTTTTT
TRBJ1-2 NA NA TRBV7-9 CASSLVDYGYTF TGTGCCAGCAGCTTAGTGGACTATGGCTACACCTTC
TRBJ2-2 NA NA TRBV24-1 CATSIGGELFF TGTGCCACCAGTATAGGGGGGGAGCTGTTTTTT
TRBJ1-3 NA TRBD1 TRBV30 CAWSVGDRGDTIYF TGTGCCTGGAGTGTAGGGGACAGGGGGGACACCATATATTTT
TRBJ2-1 NA TRBD2 TRBV5-4 CASSQKTSGSRGFF TGTGCCAGCAGCCAGAAGACTAGCGGGAGTCGGGGGTTCTTC
TRBJ1-1 NA TRBD1 TRBV18 CASSPRSGTENTEAFF TGTGCCAGCTCACCACGTTCCGGGACAGAGAACACTGAAGCTTTCTTT
TRBJ2-2 once NA TRBV6-1 CASSEVGGPTGELFF TGTGCCAGCAGTGAGGTGGGGGGCCCCACCGGGGAGCTGTTTTTT
TRBJ1-1 once NA TRBV10-2 CASRQQGNTEAFF TGCGCCAGCAGGCAACAGGGGAACACTGAAGCTTTCTTT
TRBJ1-1 NA NA TRBV3-1/TRBV3-2 CASSHEAGVDTEAFF TGTGCCAGCAGCCATGAGGCAGGGGTTGACACTGAAGCTTTCTTT
TRBJ2-1 few TRBD2 TRBV27 CASRPLGEGRNEQFF TGTGCCAGCAGACCCTTGGGGGAGGGCCGGAATGAGCAGTTCTTC
TRBJ2-7 NA NA TRBV6-5 CASSLGTPESYEQYF TGTGCCAGCAGCCTCGGGACGCCGGAGAGCTACGAGCAGTACTTC
TRBJ2-3 NA TRBD2 TRBV19 CASSTREGLRDTQYF TGTGCCAGTAGTACCCGGGAGGGCCTTAGAGATACGCAGTATTTT
TRBJ1-6 NA NA TRBV2 CASVPFRYNSPLHF TGTGCCAGCGTCCCATTCCGCTATAATTCACCCCTCCACTTT
TRBJ2-3 NA TRBD1 TRBV19 CASSLRQGRGAGPDTQYF TGTGCCAGTAGTCTTCGACAGGGGAGAGGGGCTGGCCCAGATACGCAGTATTTT
TRBJ1-5 NA NA TRBV5-5 CASSLGQDNQPQHF TGTGCCAGCAGCTTGGGGCAGGACAATCAGCCCCAGCATTTT
TRBJ1-1 NA TRBD1 TRBV25-1 CASSGDRGFPTEAFF TGTGCCAGCAGTGGGGACAGGGGGTTTCCCACTGAAGCTTTCTTT
TRBJ2-1 NA TRBD1 TRBV11-2 CASSLVGGPEQFF TGTGCCAGCAGCTTAGTAGGGGGCCCTGAGCAGTTCTTC
TRBJ1-1 NA NA TRBV11-2 CASSLVYDSEAFF TGTGCCAGCAGCTTAGTTTATGACTCCGAAGCTTTCTTT
TRBJ1-1 once TRBD1 TRBV11-3 CASSPGTGFEGAFF TGTGCCAGCAGCCCCGGGACAGGGTTCGAGGGGGCTTTCTTT
TRBJ2-2 NA NA TRBV10-1 CASSRAYTGELFF TGCGCCAGCAGTAGGGCCTACACCGGGGAGCTGTTTTTT
TRBJ1-4 NA NA TRBV30 CAWSTRGGGNEKLFF TGTGCCTGGAGTACCCGGGGCGGGGGCAATGAAAAACTGTTTTTT
TRBJ1-2 NA NA TRBV10-3 CAISEEQHGYTF TGTGCCATCAGTGAAGAACAACATGGCTACACCTTC
TRBJ2-6 NA TRBD1 TRBV18 CASSTTGAGANVLTF TGTGCCAGCTCAACGACAGGGGCTGGGGCCAACGTCCTGACTTTC
TRBJ1-5 few NA TRBV19 CASRPWEVDQPQHF TGTGCCAGTAGACCCTGGGAAGTCGATCAGCCCCAGCATTTT
TRBJ2-1 NA NA TRBV5-1 CASSLKGFNEQFF TGCGCCAGCAGCTTGAAGGGTTTCAATGAGCAGTTCTTC
TRBJ1-1 NA NA TRBV3-1/TRBV3-2 CASSRTDGQLTEAFF TGTGCCAGCAGCCGGACCGATGGACAGCTCACTGAAGCTTTCTTT
TRBJ2-3 NA TRBD1 TRBV19 CASSTGGYSTDTQYF TGTGCCAGTAGCACAGGGGGGTATAGCACAGATACGCAGTATTTT
TRBJ1-4 NA NA TRBV6-6 CASSLPGTFEKLFF TGTGCCAGCAGCCTACCGGGGACATTCGAAAAACTGTTTTTT
TRBJ2-1 NA TRBD2 TRBV28 CASSLGGSANEQFF TGTGCCAGCAGCCTAGGCGGGAGCGCAAATGAGCAGTTCTTC
TRBJ2-1 NA TRBD2 TRBV10-1 CASSVQRDYNEQFF TGCGCCAGCAGTGTCCAGCGGGATTACAATGAGCAGTTCTTC
TRBJ1-6 NA NA TRBV2 CASTLGDSPLHF TGTGCCAGCACCCTAGGGGATTCACCCCTCCACTTT
TRBJ1-1 NA NA TRBV6-5 CASSPPRGNTEAFF TGTGCCAGCAGCCCCCCCAGGGGCAACACTGAAGCTTTCTTT
TRBJ2-1 NA TRBD2 TRBV5-1 CASSLIAGLGNEQFF TGCGCCAGCAGCCTGATAGCGGGGCTGGGCAATGAGCAGTTCTTC
TRBJ2-2 NA TRBD1 TRBV2 CASNSGTGNTGELFF TGTGCCAGCAACTCCGGGACAGGGAACACCGGGGAGCTGTTTTTT
TRBJ1-1 NA NA TRBV3-1/TRBV3-2 CASSQDRANTEAFF TGTGCCAGCAGCCAAGACAGGGCGAACACTGAAGCTTTCTTT
TRBJ1-1 NA NA TRBV6-5 CASSMEGGGTEAFF TGTGCCAGCAGTATGGAGGGAGGGGGCACTGAAGCTTTCTTT
TRBJ1-4 NA NA TRBV5-4 CASSLGQDNEKLFF TGTGCCAGCAGCTTGGGACAGGATAATGAGAAACTGTTTTTT
TRBJ1-1 NA NA TRBV3-1/TRBV3-2 CASSPGQGNTEAFF TGTGCCAGCAGCCCAGGCCAAGGGAACACTGAAGCTTTCTTT
TRBJ1-2 NA NA TRBV9 CASSSHGAGNYGYTF TGTGCCAGCAGCTCACATGGAGCGGGTAACTATGGCTACACCTTC
TRBJ1-1 NA TRBD1 TRBV5-1 CASSGQGESTEAFF TGCGCCAGCAGCGGACAGGGAGAGAGCACTGAAGCTTTCTTT
TRBJ2-1 once TRBD2 TRBV27 CASSLSSLAGASYNEQFF TGTGCCAGCAGTTTATCATCACTAGCGGGGGCGTCCTACAATGAGCAGTTCTTC
TRBJ2-6 few TRBD2 TRBV30 CAWSRGEVSGANVLTF TGTGCCTGGAGTCGGGGGGAAGTCTCTGGGGCCAACGTCCTGACTTTC
TRBJ1-1 NA NA TRBV6-6 CATRPLSNTEAFF TGTGCCACCCGACCCTTATCGAACACTGAAGCTTTCTTT
TRBJ2-7 NA NA TRBV6-5 CASSSTASESYEQYF TGTGCCAGCAGTAGTACGGCTAGCGAATCCTACGAGCAGTACTTC
TRBJ1-2 NA NA TRBV6-5 CATSLDSYYGYTF TGTGCCACCTCACTTGACAGTTACTATGGCTACACCTTC
TRBJ2-5 NA NA TRBV7-8 CASSPTSRTIIETQYF TGTGCCAGCAGCCCCACGTCGCGGACCATCATAGAGACCCAGTACTTC
TRBJ1-3 NA NA TRBV5-4 CASSVGLLSSGNTIYF TGTGCCAGCAGCGTGGGACTCCTAAGCTCTGGAAACACCATATATTTT
TRBJ1-2 NA NA TRBV6-6 CAGGEQGYTF TGTGCCGGGGGAGAACAGGGCTACACCTTC
TRBJ1-3 NA TRBD1 TRBV2 CASSENRGGNTIYF TGTGCCAGCAGTGAAAACAGGGGCGGAAACACCATATATTTT
TRBJ1-1 NA TRBD1 TRBV5-4 CASSLDRGNTEAFF TGTGCCAGCAGCTTGGACAGGGGAAACACTGAAGCTTTCTTT
TRBJ2-1 NA NA TRBV5-6 CASSLQTSRDEQFF TGTGCCAGCAGCTTGCAAACTAGCCGGGATGAGCAGTTCTTC
TRBJ2-2 NA NA TRBV2 CASQGTNTGELFF TGTGCCAGCCAGGGGACGAACACCGGGGAGCTGTTTTTT